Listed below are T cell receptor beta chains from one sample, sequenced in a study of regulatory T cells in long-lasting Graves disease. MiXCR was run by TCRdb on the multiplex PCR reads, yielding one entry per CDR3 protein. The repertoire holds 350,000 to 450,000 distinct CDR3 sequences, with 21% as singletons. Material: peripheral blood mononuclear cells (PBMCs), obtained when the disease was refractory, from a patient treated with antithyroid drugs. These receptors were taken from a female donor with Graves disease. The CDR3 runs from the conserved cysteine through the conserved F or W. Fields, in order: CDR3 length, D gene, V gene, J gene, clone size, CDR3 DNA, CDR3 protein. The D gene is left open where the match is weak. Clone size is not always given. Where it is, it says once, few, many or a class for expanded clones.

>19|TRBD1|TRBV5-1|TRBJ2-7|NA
TGCGCCAGCAGCTTATTCCACCGTTTCGGGACAGCCAACTCCTACGAGCAGTACTTC
CASSLFHRFGTANSYEQYF
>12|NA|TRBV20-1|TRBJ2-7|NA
TGCAGTGCTAGGCCGGGCTCCTACGAGCAGTACTTC
CSARPGSYEQYF
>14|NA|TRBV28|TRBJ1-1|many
TGTGCCAGCAGTGTCGACAGATCCGACACTGAAGCTTTCTTT
CASSVDRSDTEAFF
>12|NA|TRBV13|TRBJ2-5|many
TGTGCCAGCAGCACAGAGTTAGAGACCCAGTACTTC
CASSTELETQYF
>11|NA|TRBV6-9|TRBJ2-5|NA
TGTGCCAGCAGTTACAACAATGAGCAGTACTTC
CASSYNNEQYF
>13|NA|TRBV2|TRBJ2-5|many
TGTGCCAGCAGTGAAGCGGTCGTGGAGACCCAGTACTTC
CASSEAVVETQYF
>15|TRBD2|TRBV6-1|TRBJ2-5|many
TGTGCCAGCAGCGCGACTAGCGGGAAATATGAGACCCAGTACTTC
CASSATSGKYETQYF
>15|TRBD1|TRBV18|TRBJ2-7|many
TGTGCCAGCTCACCCGTCGCCGGGACAGGGGGCGAGCAGTACTTC
CASSPVAGTGGEQYF
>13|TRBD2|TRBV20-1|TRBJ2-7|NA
TGCAGTGCTTCAGGGACTAGCGGGAAAAATCAGTACTTC
CSASGTSGKNQYF
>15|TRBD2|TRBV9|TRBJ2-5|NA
TGTGCCAGCAGTGCAGGCCAACTAGCGGGAGAGACCCAGTACTTC
CASSAGQLAGETQYF
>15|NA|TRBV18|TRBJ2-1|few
TGTGCCAGCTCACCCGGCTTGGGGGGCATGGATGAGCAGTTCTTC
CASSPGLGGMDEQFF
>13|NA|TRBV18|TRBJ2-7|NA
TGTGCCAGCTCACCAGCAGGTGGCAACGAGCAGTACTTC
CASSPAGGNEQYF
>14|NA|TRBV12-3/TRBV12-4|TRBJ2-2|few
TGTGCCAGCAGGAGGGGAGTGGAAACCGGGGAGCTGTTTTTT
CASRRGVETGELFF
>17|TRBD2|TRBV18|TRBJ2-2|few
TGTGCCAGCTCACCGGCCGGGACTAGCGGGAACACCGGGGAGCTGTTTTTT
CASSPAGTSGNTGELFF